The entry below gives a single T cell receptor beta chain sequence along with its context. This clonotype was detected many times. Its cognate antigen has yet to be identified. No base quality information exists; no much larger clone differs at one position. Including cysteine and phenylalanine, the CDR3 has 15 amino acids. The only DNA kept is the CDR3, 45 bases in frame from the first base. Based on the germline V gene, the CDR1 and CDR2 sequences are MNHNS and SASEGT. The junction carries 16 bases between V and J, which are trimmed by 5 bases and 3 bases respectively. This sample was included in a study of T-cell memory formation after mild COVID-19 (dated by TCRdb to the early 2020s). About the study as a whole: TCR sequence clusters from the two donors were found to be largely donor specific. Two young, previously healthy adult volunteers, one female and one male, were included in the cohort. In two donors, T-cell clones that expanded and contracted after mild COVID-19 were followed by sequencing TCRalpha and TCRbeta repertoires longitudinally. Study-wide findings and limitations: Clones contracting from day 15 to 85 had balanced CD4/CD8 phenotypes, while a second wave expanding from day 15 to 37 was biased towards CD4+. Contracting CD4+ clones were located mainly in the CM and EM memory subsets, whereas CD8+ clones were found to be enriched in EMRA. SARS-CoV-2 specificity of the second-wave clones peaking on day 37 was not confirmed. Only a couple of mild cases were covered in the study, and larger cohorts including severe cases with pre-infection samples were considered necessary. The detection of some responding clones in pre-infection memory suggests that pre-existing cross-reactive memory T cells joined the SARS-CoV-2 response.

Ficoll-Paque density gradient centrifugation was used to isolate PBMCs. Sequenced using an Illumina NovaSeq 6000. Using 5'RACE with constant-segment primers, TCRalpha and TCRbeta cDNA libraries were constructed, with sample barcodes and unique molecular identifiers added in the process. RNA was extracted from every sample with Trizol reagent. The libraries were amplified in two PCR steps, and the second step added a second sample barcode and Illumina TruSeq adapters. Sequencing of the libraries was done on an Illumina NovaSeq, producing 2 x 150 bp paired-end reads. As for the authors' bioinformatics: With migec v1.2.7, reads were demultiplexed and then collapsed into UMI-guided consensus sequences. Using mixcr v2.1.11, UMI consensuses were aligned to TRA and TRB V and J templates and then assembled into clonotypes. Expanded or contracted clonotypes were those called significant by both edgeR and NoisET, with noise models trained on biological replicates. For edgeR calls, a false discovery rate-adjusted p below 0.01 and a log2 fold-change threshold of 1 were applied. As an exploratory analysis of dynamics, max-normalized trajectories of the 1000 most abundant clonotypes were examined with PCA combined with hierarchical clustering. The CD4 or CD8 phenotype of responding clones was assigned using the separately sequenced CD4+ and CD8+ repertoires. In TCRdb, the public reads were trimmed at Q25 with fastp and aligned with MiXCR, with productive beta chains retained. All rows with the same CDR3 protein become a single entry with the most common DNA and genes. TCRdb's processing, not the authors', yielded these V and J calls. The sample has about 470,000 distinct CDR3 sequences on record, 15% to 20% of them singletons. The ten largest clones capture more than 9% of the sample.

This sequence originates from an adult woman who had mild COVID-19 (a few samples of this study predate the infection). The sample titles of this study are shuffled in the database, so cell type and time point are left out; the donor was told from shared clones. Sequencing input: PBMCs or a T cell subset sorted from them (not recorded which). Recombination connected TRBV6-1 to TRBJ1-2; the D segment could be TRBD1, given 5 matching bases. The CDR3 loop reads CASSFARRGHYGYTF. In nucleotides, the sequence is TGTGCCAGCAGTTTCGCCCGCCGGGGACACTATGGCTACACCTTC.